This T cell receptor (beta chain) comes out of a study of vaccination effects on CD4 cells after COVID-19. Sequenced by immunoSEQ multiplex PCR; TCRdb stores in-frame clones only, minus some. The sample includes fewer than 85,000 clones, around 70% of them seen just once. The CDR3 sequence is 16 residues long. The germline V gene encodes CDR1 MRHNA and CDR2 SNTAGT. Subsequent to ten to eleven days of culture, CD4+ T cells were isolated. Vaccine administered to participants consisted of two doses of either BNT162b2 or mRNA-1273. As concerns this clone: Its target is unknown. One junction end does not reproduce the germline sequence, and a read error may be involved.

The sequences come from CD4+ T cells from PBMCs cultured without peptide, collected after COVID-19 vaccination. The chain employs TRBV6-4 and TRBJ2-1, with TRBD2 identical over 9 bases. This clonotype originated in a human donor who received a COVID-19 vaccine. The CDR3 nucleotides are TGTGCCAGCAGGCCCTTAGCGGGGGCTTCCTTCAATGAGCAGTTCTTC. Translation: CASRPLAGASFNEQFF.